The source of this T cell receptor beta chain is a study of CD8 T cells in Susac syndrome. Reverse transcription of about 0.5 to 1 ug RNA used random hexamers. TCRdb independently ran MiXCR on the immunoSEQ multiplex PCR reads; one entry per CDR3 protein. The sample carries approximately 160,000 distinct CDR3 sequences, about 92% recorded once. TEMRA cells were FACS-enriched, unlike CD8+ and CD4+ T cells, which were negatively isolated. Trimming removed 6 bases from V and 8 bases from J, with 16 bases in between. From germline, CDR1 is DFQATT and CDR2 SNEGSKA (reference sequence). The CDR3 has 12 amino acids.

The receptor was derived from a human donor in good health. The sequenced sample was CD4+ T cells from PBMCs. This chain connects TRBV20-1 to TRBJ1-2; D may be TRBD1 (6 bases). This chain's CDR3 is CSAPTGLGGYTF. As DNA, the CDR3 is TGCAGTGCCCCGACAGGTTTAGGAGGCTACACCTTC.